Below are 32 T cell receptor beta chains sequenced from a single sample in a study of blood T cell repertoires in COVID-19. Generated by immunoSEQ multiplex PCR, the TCRdb table keeps only in-frame clones and is missing some. This sample yields roughly 380,000 clones, of which approximately 89% are seen a single time; approximately 1.5% belongs to the top ten. Sequencing was carried out using peripheral blood. The receptors shown here come from a woman aged 40 to 50 with COVID-19, enrolled during active disease.

This clone was recorded once. Within the sample, other DNA sequences also encode this same CDR3. J is TRBJ1-1 and V is TRBV10-3; D might be TRBD1 (6 bases). With 2 bases removed from V and 3 bases from J, the gap between germline ends came to 10 bases. This CDR3 has 14 residues. The germline gives CDR1 ENHRY, CDR2 SYGVKD. CDR3 in amino acids: CAISETGSDTEAFF. The CDR3 nucleotides are TGTGCCATCAGTGAGACAGGGTCTGACACTGAAGCTTTCTTT.

The chain carries TRBV18 and TRBJ1-1; perhaps TRBD1 as D (6 bases). The germline V gene encodes CDR1 KGHSH and CDR2 LQKENI. This CDR3 region has 17 residues. Trimming pared 2 bases from V and 5 bases from J, leaving 21 bases between. The DNA for the CDR3 is TGTGCCAGCTCACCAAGGGACAACTCTTCAAGGAGGACTGAAGCTTTCTTT. It specifies CASSPRDNSSRRTEAFF.

This rearrangement joins TRBV28 to TRBJ1-3, with D tentatively TRBD1 (6 bases). V was cut by 5 bases and J by 0 bases, with 23 bases left in between. The CDR3 runs 19 residues. Germline CDR1 reads MDHEN; CDR2 reads SYDVKM. The CDR3 nucleotides are TGTGCCAGCAGTCATCTCGGGGGGTGGAGGGACAACTCTGGAAACACCATATATTTT. As protein: CASSHLGGWRDNSGNTIYF.

The chain employs TRBV6-5 and TRBJ1-2; D gene uncertain. V was clipped by 7 bases and J by 5 bases, with 8 bases between them. The CDR3 consists of 11 residues. Germline V lookup: CDR1 MNHEY, CDR2 SVGAGI. The CDR3 here is CASTRWYGYTF. The CDR3 nucleotides are TGTGCCAGCACCCGGTGGTATGGCTACACCTTC.

This sequence joins TRBV6-6 and TRBJ1-1; no definite D call. V lost 4 bases, J lost 3 bases, and 12 bases lay in between. This CDR3 comprises 14 residues. Germline-derived CDR1 and CDR2 are MNHNY and SVGAGI (reference sequence). The CDR3 region has the DNA TGTGCCAGCAGTTCTGGGGAGAGGTACACTGAAGCTTTCTTT. Protein: CASSSGERYTEAFF.

This clone was counted once. This chain joins TRBV19 and TRBJ1-4, with D perhaps matching TRBD1 (6 bases). The CDR3 has 14 residues. The V and J ends lost 5 bases and 8 bases respectively, with 15 bases between them. The V gene's germline CDR1 is LNHDA and CDR2 SQIVND (reference sequence). CDR3 loop: CASSPGTPVEKLFF. CDR3 coding DNA: TGTGCCAGTAGTCCCGGGACACCGGTAGAAAAACTGTTTTTT.

This chain links TRBV25-1 with TRBJ2-7, with 7 bases that match TRBD1. The germline V gene has CDR1 MGHDK and CDR2 SYGVNS. V dropped 7 bases and J dropped 2; count of bases not matched to a gene: 5. The CDR3 covers 13 residues. The CDR3 DNA sequence: TGTGCCAGCACTAGGACAGGAACCTACGAGCAGTACTTC. This gives the protein CASTRTGTYEQYF.

The chain joins TRBV28 to TRBJ1-6, with 7 bases aligning to TRBD1. This CDR3 comprises 16 residues. The J segment lost 0 bases and the V segment lost 6 bases, leaving 5 bases of the junction unmatched. CDR1 is MDHEN, CDR2 SYDVKM, per germline. CDR3 in amino acids: CASRPQGSSYNSPLHF. Written as DNA, the CDR3 is TGTGCCAGCAGACCACAGGGGAGCTCCTATAATTCACCCCTCCACTTT.

On this clone itself: Within the sample, other DNA sequences also encode this same CDR3. V gene TRBV4-3 combines with J gene TRBJ2-7; 11 bases fit TRBD2. CDR3 length: 15 residues. Germline V gene sequence: CDR1 LGHNA, CDR2 YSLEER. V lost 0 bases, J lost 4 bases, and 2 bases stayed unmatched. The CDR3 nucleotides read TGCGCCAGCAGCCAAGAAAGACTAGCGGGATACGAGCAGTACTTC. Protein sequence: CASSQERLAGYEQYF.

This clone was seen just once. The DNA of the CDR3 is TGTGCCAGCAGCGTAGTGGGGTGGACTAGCACAGATACGCAGTATTTT. This codes for CASSVVGWTSTDTQYF. The J gene is TRBJ2-3, the V gene TRBV9; D is possibly TRBD2 (5 bases). Per the germline V gene, CDR1 is SGDLS and CDR2 is YYNGEE. CDR3 size: 16 residues. Trimming took 0 bases from V and 0 from J, leaving 11 bases between them.

The chain uses TRBV6-2 or TRBV6-3 and TRBJ2-5; maybe TRBD1 (5 bases). The CDR3 loop spans 13 amino acids. Germline CDR1 MNHEY, CDR2 SVGEGT. V lost 5 bases, J lost 1 base, and 8 bases lay in between. The CDR3, as DNA: TGTGCCAGCAGTGACAGAGTCCAAGAGACCCAGTACTTC. Residues: CASSDRVQETQYF.

CDR3: CASSKGFEQYF. CDR3 nucleotides: TGTGCCAGTTCAAAGGGGTTCGAGCAGTACTTC. The V call is TRBV6-5, the J call TRBJ2-7; tentative D call: TRBD1 (5 bases). The CDR3 has 11 amino acids. Germline CDR1 MNHEY, CDR2 SVGAGI. The ends were cut back, 9 bases at V and 6 bases at J, with 12 bases in the middle.

This sequence joins TRBV19 and TRBJ2-2; 8 bases are a match to TRBD2. Germline trimming cut 6 bases from V and 3 bases from J; bases unmatched to any gene: 6. The CDR3 covers 15 residues. CDR1 and CDR2 (germline): LNHDA, SQIVND (reference sequence). The CDR3 reads CASRGGSGDTGELFF. The DNA of the CDR3 is TGTGCCAGTAGGGGGGGTAGCGGGGACACCGGGGAGCTGTTTTTT.

V and J are TRBV29-1 and TRBJ2-3; 16 nucleotides match TRBD2. The CDR3 has 21 residues. Germline lookup yields CDR1 SQVTM and CDR2 ANQGSEA. V dropped 5 bases and J dropped 0; count of bases not matched to a gene: 17. In nucleotides, the CDR3 is TGCAGCGTTCCCCTCAGGGGGCCGGGACTAGCGGGGGGGCCTAGCACAGATACGCAGTATTTT. Translating it yields CSVPLRGPGLAGGPSTDTQYF.

The chain uses TRBV6-5 and TRBJ1-2; D remains ambiguous. The CDR3 has 16 residues. CDR1 is MNHEY, CDR2 SVGAGI, per germline. The V and J ends lost 0 bases and 4 bases respectively, with 15 bases between them. CDR3 in amino acids: CASSYSPTYRGYGYTF. The DNA for the CDR3 is TGTGCCAGCAGTTACTCACCAACATATCGGGGCTATGGCTACACCTTC.

V is TRBV12-3 or TRBV12-4 and J is TRBJ1-2, with 7 bases identical to TRBD1. The CDR3 sequence is 11 residues long. The V and J ends lost 10 bases and 6 bases, in that order; junction bases with no gene match: 5. The CDR3 sequence: CATQTGHGYTF. CDR3 nucleotide sequence: TGTGCCACCCAGACAGGGCATGGCTACACCTTC.

This clone appeared a single time. V gene TRBV5-1 combines with J gene TRBJ1-2; no clear D gene. Trimming pared 0 bases from V and 1 base from J, leaving 7 bases between. Germline lookup yields CDR1 SGHRS and CDR2 YFSETQ. This CDR3 region has 14 residues. The CDR3 DNA is TGCGCCAGCAGCTTGGGGCCAGATAACTATGGCTACACCTTC. It translates to CASSLGPDNYGYTF.

The genes are TRBV18 and TRBJ1-4; TRBD1 agrees at 7 bases. CDR3 length: 15 amino acids. Germline CDR1 is KGHSH and CDR2 is LQKENI. V shed 1 base and J 3 bases; nucleotides not matched to a gene: 2. The CDR3 sequence is CASSPRDSSNEKLFF. In DNA, the CDR3 is TGTGCCAGCTCACCACGGGACAGCTCTAATGAAAAACTGTTTTTT. Together with reference TRBV18 and TRBJ1-4, the CDR3 gives the full variable domain: NAGVMQNPRHLVRRRGQEARLRCSPMKGHSHVYWYRQLPEEGLKFMVYLQKENIIDESGMPKERFSAEFPKEGPSILRIQQVVRGDSAAYFCASSPRDSSNEKLFFGSGTQLSVL.

This chain connects TRBV28 to TRBJ2-3; 9 bases match TRBD2. The CDR3 is 16 amino acids. Germline-derived CDR1 and CDR2 are MDHEN and SYDVKM. Trimming removed 4 bases from V and 0 bases from J; junction bases left unmatched: 5. The CDR3 bases are TGTGCCAGCAGTTCCCTAGCGGGGTCTAGCACAGATACGCAGTATTTT. Amino acid sequence: CASSSLAGSSTDTQYF.

The genes are TRBV9 and TRBJ2-7, with D unclear. The V end lost 0 bases, the J end lost 0 bases, and 7 bases lay between the germline ends. Germline values: CDR1 SGDLS, CDR2 YYNGEE. The CDR3 has 14 amino acids. As DNA, the CDR3 is TGTGCCAGCAGCGTAGGGGCGAGCTCCTACGAGCAGTACTTC. Translation gives CASSVGASSYEQYF.

The chain recombines TRBV27 with TRBJ1-2; possible D gene TRBD1, 6 bases. V dropped 6 bases and J dropped 5 bases, with 16 bases sitting between them. Germline lookup yields CDR1 MNHEY and CDR2 SMNVEV (reference sequence). The CDR3 extends over 14 amino acids. The CDR3 sequence is CASSTGPRGYGYTF. The CDR3 region has the DNA TGTGCCAGCAGCACAGGGCCCCGGGGATATGGCTACACCTTC.

This chain links TRBV5-6 with TRBJ2-3; the D gene is possibly TRBD1 (5 bases). This CDR3 is built from 14 residues. With 0 bases removed from V and 5 bases from J, the gap between germline ends came to 10 bases. Germline V lookup: CDR1 SGHDT, CDR2 YYEEEE. CDR3 region: CASSLAREGDTQYF. CDR3 in DNA: TGTGCCAGCAGCTTGGCCAGGGAAGGAGATACGCAGTATTTT.

This rearrangement joins TRBV9 to TRBJ1-2; the D gene is possibly TRBD1 (6 bases). Germline V lookup: CDR1 SGDLS, CDR2 YYNGEE. The CDR3 spans 13 residues. The V end was cut by 0 bases, the J end by 7 bases, with 10 bases between. CDR3 region: CASSVGTARGYTF. The DNA of the CDR3 is TGTGCCAGCAGCGTAGGGACAGCCCGTGGCTACACCTTC. The whole variable domain, filled in from reference TRBV9 and TRBJ1-2, reads DSGVTQTPKHLITATGQRVTLRCSPRSGDLSVYWYQQSLDQGLQFLIQYYNGEERAKGNILERFSAQQFPDLHSELNLSSLELGDSALYFCASSVGTARGYTFGSGTRLTVV.

V usage is TRBV6-6 and J usage is TRBJ2-7, with 10 bases matching TRBD1. Germline CDR1 MNHNY, CDR2 SVGAGI (reference sequence). After removal of 7 bases from V and 0 bases from J, the junction contained 6 bases not matched to a gene. This CDR3 has 15 amino acids. The CDR3 DNA reads as TGTGCCAGCACTACGGGACAGGGGCGCTCCTACGAGCAGTACTTC. Its translation is CASTTGQGRSYEQYF.

V gene TRBV7-9 combines with J gene TRBJ2-7; 8 nucleotides agree with TRBD1. Germline CDR1 SEHNR, CDR2 FQNEAQ (reference sequence). CDR3 length: 15 amino acids. J was trimmed by 6 bases and V by 2 bases; bases with no gene match: 9. The DNA of the CDR3 is TGTGCCAGCAGCTTATCGACAGGGGTAATTGGCGAGCAGTACTTC. Encoded protein: CASSLSTGVIGEQYF.

The V and J genes are TRBV30 and TRBJ2-7, with a possible D match to TRBD1 (6 bases). Per the germline V gene, CDR1 is GTSNPN and CDR2 is SVGIG (reference sequence). Trimming took 5 bases from V and 7 from J, leaving 18 bases between them. This CDR3 is 13 amino acids long. The CDR3 sequence: CAWRGQARREQYF. The CDR3 DNA sequence: TGTGCCTGGCGGGGACAAGCCCGACGTGAGCAGTACTTC.

The rearrangement uses TRBV19 and TRBJ2-1; TRBD1 might be the D (5 bases). Per germline, CDR1 LNHDA and CDR2 SQIVND (reference sequence). The CDR3 is 15 residues long. V lost 2 bases and J 6 bases, leaving 14 bases between the germline ends. CDR3 DNA: TGTGCCAGTAGTATACCGCAGGGTAGAGTCAATGAGCAGTTCTTC. It specifies CASSIPQGRVNEQFF.

This chain joins TRBV4-2 and TRBJ1-4; D not certain. This CDR3 is built from 13 residues. Trimming took off 4 bases at V and 8 bases at J, with 11 bases between the two ends. Germline V gene sequence: CDR1 LGHNA, CDR2 YNFKEQ. This CDR3 reads CASSPTTREKLFF. DNA for the CDR3: TGTGCCAGCAGCCCGACGACTAGGGAAAAACTGTTTTTT.

This rearrangement joins TRBV7-3 to TRBJ2-1; 7 bases agree with TRBD2. The trim removed 1 base at V and 6 bases at J, leaving 3 bases unmatched. CDR3 length equals 14 residues. CDR1 is SGHTA and CDR2 is FQGTGA in the germline V gene. This chain's CDR3 is CASSLKAGPNEQFF. CDR3 in DNA: TGTGCCAGCAGCTTAAAAGCGGGACCCAATGAGCAGTTCTTC.

J is TRBJ1-2 and V is TRBV28; 7 nucleotides align to TRBD1. With 5 bases clipped from V and 2 bases from J, the junction kept 8 bases outside the gene matches. The germline V gene encodes CDR1 MDHEN and CDR2 SYDVKM. This CDR3 spans 15 amino acids. CDR3: CASSPGGQANYGYTF. The CDR3 DNA reads TGTGCCAGCAGTCCTGGAGGACAGGCGAACTATGGCTACACCTTC.

V is TRBV7-2 and J is TRBJ2-7, with 7 bases aligning to TRBD1. V lost 7 bases, J lost 2 bases, and 8 bases stayed unmatched. Germline V CDR1 and CDR2: SGHTA, FQGNSA. The CDR3 has 14 amino acids. The CDR3: CASTFTGTAYEQYF. The CDR3 DNA sequence: TGTGCCAGCACCTTTACCGGGACAGCCTACGAGCAGTACTTC.

CDR3 loop: CATSSPDKTEAFF. In DNA, the CDR3 is TGTGCCACCAGCAGCCCTGACAAGACCGAAGCTTTCTTT. The chain recombines TRBV15 with TRBJ1-1; D remains unclear. Germline assignment: CDR1 LNHNV and CDR2 YYDKDF (reference sequence). V lost 3 bases, J lost 8 bases, and 13 bases lay in between. The CDR3 is made up of 13 amino acids.